This T cell receptor beta chain was documented in a study of T cell repertoires in cytomegalovirus infection. Whole-study context: CMV infection together with matching HLA type was indicated by public TCR beta signatures. General study findings and limits: CMV-specific TCR beta clonotypes restricted by HLA-C dominated the ex vivo response.

This clonotype was seen a few times. The antigen remains unidentified. The CDR3 is 16 amino acids. Germline lookup yields CDR1 SEHNR and CDR2 FQNEAQ (reference sequence). V gave up 5 bases and J gave up 3 bases; unmatched junction bases: 10. Each CDR3 protein gets one entry after TCRdb re-called the reads with MiXCR. In the table there are hundreds of thousands of distinct CDR3 sequences, roughly a third of which are singletons. This TCR was sampled from a human donor in good health (CMV status not recorded). Some clones in this sample may be carry-over from other donors' samples. The rearrangement uses TRBV7-9 and TRBJ2-1; 7 bases are a match to TRBD1. The specimen was cultured CD8+ T cells from PBMCs, collected from culture after CMV antigen stimulation. The CDR3, as DNA: TGTGCCAGCAGCCCTAGGGACAGTTACAACTACAATGAGCAGTTCTTC. This gives the protein CASSPRDSYNYNEQFF. Together with reference TRBV7-9 and TRBJ2-1, the CDR3 gives the full variable domain: DTGVSQNPRHKITKRGQNVTFRCDPISEHNRLYWYRQTLGQGPEFLTYFQNEAQLEKSRLLSDRFSAERPKGSFSTLEIQRTEQGDSAMYLCASSPRDSYNYNEQFFGPGTRLTVL.